These T cell receptor beta chains were read from a single sample in a study of cytomegalovirus exposure and HLA in healthy donors. Data came from immunoSEQ multiplex PCR; TCRdb stores just in-frame clones and leaves some out. Of approximately 60,000 clones listed, just under 85% are singletons. Material for sequencing was PBMCs. The receptors shown here come from a man between 40 and 49 years old in good health and CMV-seronegative. Both conserved end residues are part of each CDR3. A D gene is named only where the DNA matches it firmly. Expanded clones are given a class, and other clones once, few, many or no size at all.

TRBJ2-1,.,TRBV19,TRBD2,CASSSGSSGGISSYNEQFF,TGTGCCAGTAGTTCTGGCTCTAGCGGGGGGATCTCCTCCTACAATGAGCAGTTCTTC
TRBJ1-5,.,TRBV15,.,CATAQPQHF,TGTGCCACCGCGCAGCCCCAGCATTTT
TRBJ1-2,.,TRBV5-6,.,CASSLGGVYGYTF,TGTGCCAGCAGCTTGGGCGGAGTCTATGGCTACACCTTT
TRBJ2-5,.,TRBV10-2,TRBD1,CASSGTGAGRTQYF,TGCGCCAGCAGTGGGACAGGGGCAGGGCGGACCCAGTACTTC
TRBJ1-4,.,TRBV11-2,.,CASSLDQINGRGKLFF,TGTGCCAGCAGCTTAGACCAGATAAATGGTCGGGGAAAACTGTTTTTT
TRBJ1-1,once,TRBV15,.,CATSRDPLGGAEAFF,TGTGCCACCAGCAGAGATCCCCTAGGGGGGGCTGAAGCTTTCTTT
TRBJ2-7,.,TRBV5-1,TRBD1,CASSRTGGLHEQYF,TGCGCCAGCAGCCGGACAGGGGGTCTCCACGAGCAGTACTTC
TRBJ2-3,.,TRBV10-1,.,CASSDTGQGTDTQYF,TGCGCCAGCAGTGATACTGGCCAGGGAACAGATACGCAGTATTTT
TRBJ1-2,.,TRBV7-8,TRBD1,CASSFYSGTGEGYTF,TGTGCCAGCAGCTTTTACTCCGGGACAGGCGAGGGCTACACCTTC
TRBJ1-2,.,TRBV6-5,.,CASSITANYGYTF,TGTGCCAGCAGCATAACAGCTAACTATGGCTACACCTTC
TRBJ1-1,.,TRBV18,.,CASSPKQPEAFF,TGTGCCAGCTCACCAAAACAGCCTGAAGCTTTCTTT
TRBJ1-1,.,TRBV5-5,.,CASSLDWTVNTEAFF,TGTGCCAGCAGCTTGGACTGGACAGTGAACACTGAAGCTTTCTTT
TRBJ1-6,.,TRBV18,TRBD1,CASSPLGGASSPLHF,TGTGCCAGCTCACCGCTAGGGGGCGCCTCTTCACCCCTCCACTTT
TRBJ2-3,once,TRBV10-3,.,CAISERQFSTDTQYF,TGTGCCATCAGTGAGCGCCAGTTTAGCACAGATACGCAGTATTTT
TRBJ1-1,.,TRBV30,.,CAWSAWTLQEAFF,TGTGCCTGGAGTGCCTGGACATTACAAGAAGCTTTCTTT
TRBJ1-2,.,TRBV9,TRBD1,CASSVDPAGGHYGYTF,TGTGCCAGCAGCGTAGACCCGGCAGGGGGTCACTATGGCTACACCTTC
TRBJ2-1,.,TRBV7-2,TRBD1,CASSLNRGEQFF,TGTGCCAGCAGCTTAAACAGGGGCGAGCAGTTCTTC